This T cell receptor beta chain was identified during a study of cytomegalovirus exposure and HLA in healthy donors. Study-wide results and caveats: Common viral pathogens were later found to be apparently linked to several of the most significant clusters. V segments that were indistinguishable, TRBV6-2 and TRBV6-3 among them, were omitted from analysis. The listing of roughly 160 TCR beta chains classed them as cytomegalovirus-associated.

Both 60 Vbeta primers and 13 Jbeta primers went into the PCR. The protocol was immunoSEQ multiplex PCR, while the TCRdb copy is restricted to in-frame clones and leaves out a portion. The data hold tens of thousands of clones, with over 70% observed a single time. The ends lost 3 bases at V and 4 bases at J; junction bases unmatched: 1. This CDR3 region has 14 residues. Germline V lookup: CDR1 SEHNR, CDR2 FQNEAQ (reference sequence). Although they were nominally healthy when sampled, donors likely had unrecorded immune exposures. Notes on this clone: The antigen remains unidentified.

The sequence came from a middle-aged man in good health and CMV-seronegative. The V and J genes are TRBV7-9 and TRBJ2-2; 8 nucleotides align to TRBD1. The sequencing sample was made of PBMCs. CDR3 nucleotide sequence: TGTGCCAGCAGCTTGACAGGGGCCACCGGGGAGCTGTTTTTT. Its translation is CASSLTGATGELFF.